This T cell receptor (beta chain) was documented in a study of shared clonotypes between healthy human individuals. The naive CD8 subset, CD45RO-negative cells positively selected for CCR7, excluded terminally differentiated effector memory CD45RA+ cells. Only Caucasian adults living in Nashville, Tennessee made up the donor group. The CDR3 consists of 16 residues. The germline V gene has CDR1 SGHDT and CDR2 YYEEEE. V was shortened by 4 bases and J by 4 bases, with 20 bases between the two germline ends. The repertoire was sequenced with immunoSEQ multiplex PCR; TCRdb's copy has only in-frame clones and lacks some. Of roughly 2 million clones listed, 85% to 95% were seen once; the top ten hold roughly 1%.

The V and J genes are TRBV5-6 and TRBJ2-5; a possible D gene is TRBD2 (6 bases). The sequence was obtained from a young man in good health. Sequencing was performed on naive CD8+ T cells sorted from blood. CDR3 bases: TGTGCCAGCAGCCTGGGACTTTCAAGGGGAAGAGAGACCCAGTACTTC. Translated, it gives CASSLGLSRGRETQYF.